These 27 T cell receptor beta chains came from one sample sequenced in a study of T cell repertoires in cytomegalovirus infection. TCRdb passed the reads through MiXCR, listing each CDR3 protein once. The sample lists approximately 700,000 distinct CDR3 sequences; about 40% were seen once. Input material: PBMCs. These receptors all come from a human donor in good health (CMV status not recorded). Some clones in this sample may be carry-over from other donors' samples.

This clonotype showed up just a few times. This chain links TRBV9 with TRBJ2-1; 7 bases match TRBD2. Trimming took 3 bases from V and 8 from J; bases not matched to a gene: 29. The germline CDR1 and CDR2 sequences are SGDLS and YYNGEE. CDR3 size: 21 residues. CDR3 region: CASSAHREPRKGGPITHEQFF. The CDR3 DNA reads as TGTGCCAGCAGCGCCCACCGGGAGCCCCGGAAGGGAGGGCCAATCACCCATGAGCAGTTCTTC. The variable domain in full, with the rest retrieved from reference TRBV9 and TRBJ2-1, is DSGVTQTPKHLITATGQRVTLRCSPRSGDLSVYWYQQSLDQGLQFLIQYYNGEERAKGNILERFSAQQFPDLHSELNLSSLELGDSALYFCASSAHREPRKGGPITHEQFFGPGTRLTVL.

There are a few counts of this clonotype. V is TRBV7-2 and J is TRBJ2-1, with a tentative D call TRBD1 (6 bases). V was trimmed by 5 bases and J by 9 bases, leaving 11 bases between them. Germline V CDR1 and CDR2: SGHTA, FQGNSA. The CDR3 totals 12 residues. In DNA form, the CDR3 reads TGTGCCAGCAGCCCGACAGGAGGTGAGCAGTTCTTC. Amino acids: CASSPTGGEQFF.

This clonotype was seen more than once but under ten times. The chain links TRBV7-2 to TRBJ2-2; tentatively, D is TRBD2 (5 bases). The V and J ends lost 0 bases and 0 bases respectively, with 14 bases between them. Germline V gene data show CDR1 as SGHTA and CDR2 as FQGNSA. The CDR3 is 18 amino acids. Here the CDR3 reads CASSLARHVGANTGELFF. CDR3 sequence (DNA): TGTGCCAGCAGCTTAGCGCGGCACGTCGGGGCGAACACCGGGGAGCTGTTTTTT. The full variable domain, with the rest looked up from reference TRBV7-2 and TRBJ2-2, is GAGVSQSPSNKVTEKGKDVELRCDPISGHTALYWYRQSLGQGLEFLIYFQGNSAPDKSGLPSDRFSAERTGGSVSTLTIQRTQQEDSAVYLCASSLARHVGANTGELFFGEGSRLTVL.

The chain carries TRBV5-1 and TRBJ1-1, with 7 positions matching TRBD1. This CDR3 is 15 amino acids long. Losses at the gene ends were 2 bases for V and 1 base for J; bases not matched to a gene: 5. Germline CDR1 SGHRS, CDR2 YFSETQ. The CDR3 region has the DNA TGCGCCAGCAGCTTATGGACAGGTCGGAACACTGAAGCTTTCTTT. Its protein is CASSLWTGRNTEAFF.

The chain couples TRBV27 to TRBJ1-1, with D possibly being TRBD1 (5 bases). The CDR3 covers 13 residues. The V gene's germline CDR1 is MNHEY and CDR2 SMNVEV (reference sequence). V lost 5 bases to trimming and J lost 4 bases, with 11 bases between them. In DNA form, the CDR3 reads TGTGCCAGCAGTCCACAGGTTAGCACTGAAGCTTTCTTT. Its translation: CASSPQVSTEAFF.

The V call is TRBV5-4, the J call TRBJ1-1; D not certain. V lost 2 bases to trimming and J lost 1 base, with 12 bases between them. Germline V gene data show CDR1 as SGHNT and CDR2 as YYREEE (reference sequence). The CDR3 totals 15 residues. The CDR3 loop is CASSFGGRSNTEAFF. The CDR3 region has the DNA TGTGCCAGCAGCTTCGGAGGCAGATCGAACACTGAAGCTTTCTTT. Supplemented by reference TRBV5-4 and TRBJ1-1, the full variable domain reads ETGVTQSPTHLIKTRGQQVTLRCSSQSGHNTVSWYQQALGQGPQFIFQYYREEENGRGNFPPRFSGLQFPNYSSELNVNALELDDSALYLCASSFGGRSNTEAFFGQGTRLTVV.

The chain uses TRBV2 and TRBJ1-2; D uncertain. CDR1 SNHLY and CDR2 FYNNEI come from the germline V gene. V was shortened by 4 bases and J by 0 bases, with 9 bases between the two germline ends. This CDR3 has 14 residues. CDR3 nucleotides: TGTGCCAGCAGTGTTGAGAAAGCTAACTATGGCTACACCTTC. Translating it yields CASSVEKANYGYTF.

The V call is TRBV20-1, the J call TRBJ2-4; no definite D call. The germline V and J ends were trimmed by 0 bases and 2 bases, with 8 bases remaining between them. The CDR3 totals 14 residues. The germline gives CDR1 DFQATT, CDR2 SNEGSKA (reference sequence). CDR3 region: CSARERVTKNIQYF. The DNA for the CDR3 is TGCAGTGCTAGAGAACGAGTTACCAAAAACATTCAGTACTTC.

This chain connects TRBV10-3 to TRBJ1-1; D unclear. Trimming took 10 bases from V and 5 from J, leaving 14 bases between them. Germline V lookup: CDR1 ENHRY, CDR2 SYGVKD. CDR3 length: 12 amino acids. The CDR3 coding sequence is TGTGCCACCCGTTTTGGGGAGACTGAAGCTTTCTTT. Translating gives CATRFGETEAFF.

Worth noting for this clonotype: A much larger clone lies a single base off, so this may be a read error. The gene calls are TRBV7-6 and TRBJ1-1; D unclear. Germline V gene sequence: CDR1 SGHVS, CDR2 FNYEAQ. This CDR3 contains 15 residues. This CDR3 reads CASSSPEGRNTEALF. CDR3 in DNA: TGTGCCAGCAGCTCTCCAGAAGGGAGGAACACTGAAGCTTTATTT.

This chain connects TRBV19 to TRBJ1-2; D ambiguous. This CDR3 has 15 amino acids. The germline gives CDR1 LNHDA, CDR2 SQIVND (reference sequence). V shed 0 bases and J shed 1 base, with 9 bases lying between them. The CDR3 DNA follows: TGTGCCAGTAGTATAGATGGAGACCTTAACTATGGCTACACCTTC. Encoded protein: CASSIDGDLNYGYTF.

This clonotype was seen ten or more times. The V call is TRBV28, the J call TRBJ2-7; 7 bases match TRBD2. V was clipped by 2 bases and J by 5 bases; unmatched bases: 6. The CDR3 has 14 residues. The V gene's germline CDR1 is MDHEN and CDR2 SYDVKM. CDR3 region: CASSLNSGGDEQYF. CDR3 DNA: TGTGCCAGCAGTTTAAATTCGGGAGGAGACGAGCAGTACTTC.

The V gene is TRBV20-1, the J gene TRBJ2-3, with D maybe TRBD2 (6 bases). Germline assignment: CDR1 DFQATT and CDR2 SNEGSKA (reference sequence). CDR3 length equals 15 residues. V shed 3 bases and J shed 2 bases, with 15 bases lying between them. The CDR3, as DNA: TGCAGTGCTAGTTCGGCTAGCGAGGCCACAGATACGCAGTATTTT. This sequence encodes CSASSASEATDTQYF.

In this sample, this clonotype turned up a few times. The chain recombines TRBV6-1 with TRBJ2-6, with D uncertain. Germline CDR1 and CDR2: MNHNS and SASEGT. The CDR3 contains 15 residues. The V end lost 6 bases, the J end lost 0 bases, and 9 bases lay between the germline ends. The CDR3 DNA follows: TGTGCCAGCAGAGGGCTTAGCTCTGGGGCCAACGTCCTGACTTTC. This encodes CASRGLSSGANVLTF.

This clonotype was seen just once. V and J are TRBV6-2 or TRBV6-3 and TRBJ1-1, with D perhaps matching TRBD1 (5 bases). Trimming took off 8 bases at V and 3 bases at J, with 16 bases between the two ends. Germline V gene data show CDR1 as MNHEY and CDR2 as SVGEGT. The CDR3 has 14 residues. DNA of the CDR3: TGTGCCAGCTTGGGGCGATTGCCACACACTGAAGCTTTCTTT. Translated: CASLGRLPHTEAFF.

This chain connects TRBV7-3 to TRBJ2-2; D is uncertain. Germline CDR1 is SGHTA and CDR2 is FQGTGA. V dropped 3 bases and J dropped 6 bases, with 11 bases sitting between them. The CDR3 has 14 amino acids. Here the CDR3 reads CASSFRRFAGELFF. The CDR3, as DNA: TGTGCCAGCAGCTTCCGGCGCTTCGCCGGGGAGCTGTTTTTT.

This clonotype was counted only a few times. V and J are TRBV7-3 and TRBJ1-5; D gene uncertain. Trimming took off 5 bases at V and 1 base at J, with 12 bases between the two ends. CDR3 length: 15 residues. Germline CDR1 SGHTA, CDR2 FQGTGA. The CDR3 sequence: CASSTRPGSNQPQHF. In nucleotides, the CDR3 is TGTGCCAGCAGCACCCGGCCCGGGAGCAATCAGCCCCAGCATTTT.

In the case of this clonotype: A read error may account for a junction end that differs from germline. This chain links TRBV7-6 with TRBJ2-3; D remains unclear. Germline V gene sequence: CDR1 SGHVS, CDR2 FNYEAQ. The CDR3 is 14 amino acids. The CDR3 region has the DNA TGTGCCAGCAGCTTAGTACCACGCACAGATACGCAGTATTGG. Its translation is CASSLVPRTDTQYW.

The V call is TRBV29-1, the J call TRBJ2-6; D is unresolved. V was clipped by 7 bases and J by 0 bases, with 16 bases between them. CDR1 is SQVTM and CDR2 is ANQGSEA in the germline V gene. The length of the CDR3 is 16 residues. CDR3: CSAVGIAFSGANVLTF. The CDR3 DNA reads as TGCAGCGCTGTTGGTATTGCTTTCTCTGGGGCCAACGTCCTGACTTTC. Filled out from reference TRBV29-1 and TRBJ2-6, the complete variable domain reads SAVISQKPSRDICQRGTSLTIQCQVDSQVTMMFWYRQQPGQSLTLIATANQGSEATYESGFVIDKFPISRPNLTFSTLTVSNMSPEDSSIYLCSAVGIAFSGANVLTFGAGSRLTVL.

A few counts support this clonotype. The rearrangement joins TRBV2 to TRBJ1-1; maybe TRBD1 (6 bases). Germline CDR1 and CDR2: SNHLY and FYNNEI. The CDR3 spans 15 residues. The V and J ends lost 4 bases and 4 bases respectively, with 16 bases between them. Here the CDR3 DNA reads TGTGCCAGCAGTGGGAGGGGCAGGGGCGGCACTGAAGCTTTCTTT. Amino acids: CASSGRGRGGTEAFF.

This clonotype was counted only a few times. This chain joins TRBV20-1 and TRBJ2-1, with 12 bases lining up with TRBD2. This CDR3 spans 16 amino acids. V lost 2 bases to trimming and J lost 1 base; unmatched junction nucleotides: 3. Germline CDR1 DFQATT, CDR2 SNEGSKA (reference sequence). CDR3 sequence (DNA): TGCAGTGCTAGAAGCACTAGCGGGGGGTCCTACAATGAGCAGTTCTTC. Translating it yields CSARSTSGGSYNEQFF.

This clonotype was counted between two and nine times. CDR3 in amino acids: CASSPNEQFF. CDR3 DNA: TGCGCCAGCAGTCCTAATGAGCAGTTCTTC. J is TRBJ2-1 and V is TRBV23-1; unclear D gene. TRBV23-1 is reported as an ORF; its role is uncertain. The CDR3 covers 10 residues. V lost 4 bases, J lost 7 bases, and 2 bases lay in between.

This clonotype occurred a few times. The genes are TRBV7-9 and TRBJ2-7, with TRBD1 identical over 11 bases. This CDR3 has 15 amino acids. V was pared by 7 bases and J by 5 bases, with 10 bases of the junction left unmatched. Looked up from germline, CDR1 is SEHNR and CDR2 is FQNEAQ (reference sequence). CDR3 DNA sequence: TGTGCCAGCATCCCCCGGGACAGGGGGTCTCACGAGCAGTACTTC. This gives the protein CASIPRDRGSHEQYF.

This rearrangement joins TRBV29-1 to TRBJ1-2; 12 nucleotides agree with TRBD1. Germline V gene lookup returns CDR1 SQVTM and CDR2 ANQGSEA. Germline trimming cut 4 bases from V and 1 base from J; bases unmatched to any gene: 16. The CDR3 consists of 19 residues. The CDR3 nucleotides are TGCAGCGTTGTCGGCTTGGGCCGGGGACAGGGGGCGTTTAACTATGGCTACACCTTC. Translated, it gives CSVVGLGRGQGAFNYGYTF.

V and J are TRBV7-9 and TRBJ2-1; 9 bases map to TRBD1. Per the germline V gene, CDR1 is SEHNR and CDR2 is FQNEAQ (reference sequence). The CDR3 is 17 amino acids. With 4 bases clipped from V and 8 bases from J, the junction kept 15 bases outside the gene matches. CDR3 DNA: TGTGCCAGCAGCTCGAAAAGGGTCTACAGGGGGCAGGATGAGCAGTTCTTC. Amino acids: CASSSKRVYRGQDEQFF. Supplemented by reference TRBV7-9 and TRBJ2-1, the full variable domain reads DTGVSQNPRHKITKRGQNVTFRCDPISEHNRLYWYRQTLGQGPEFLTYFQNEAQLEKSRLLSDRFSAERPKGSFSTLEIQRTEQGDSAMYLCASSSKRVYRGQDEQFFGPGTRLTVL.

This clonotype was found a few times. The V call is TRBV7-2, the J call TRBJ2-1, with 11 bases aligning to TRBD2. This CDR3 has 17 amino acids. Germline assignment: CDR1 SGHTA and CDR2 FQGNSA. Trimming took 1 base from V and 0 from J; bases not matched to a gene: 2. The CDR3 here is CASSLDTSGSSYNEQFF. In DNA form, the CDR3 reads TGTGCCAGCAGCTTAGACACTAGCGGGAGCTCCTACAATGAGCAGTTCTTC.

The chain has TRBV20-1 and TRBJ2-5; D possibly uses TRBD1 or TRBD2 (6 bases each). There are 15 residues in the CDR3. Trimming took 0 bases from V and 4 from J, leaving 15 bases between them. Germline CDR1 reads DFQATT; CDR2 reads SNEGSKA (reference sequence). The CDR3 DNA reads TGCAGTGCTAGAGATGGTTTCCGGGGGCCAGAGACCCAGTACTTC. It translates to CSARDGFRGPETQYF.